This entry is about one T cell receptor (beta chain). The data stem from a study of shared T cell receptors in the human thymus. Repertoires were generated with immunoSEQ multiplex PCR, while TCRdb's copy carries only in-frame clones and drops some. The sample comprises hundreds of thousands of clones, approximately 88% of which are singletons, and approximately 0.011% rests with the top ten. The CDR3 is 15 residues long. The germline gives CDR1 MDHEN, CDR2 SYDVKM. The V end was cut by 2 bases, the J end by 2 bases, with 13 bases between. These data were also reused for a study on human thymus T cells. Per that study: Donors were healthy Finnish babies undergoing corrective operations for congenital heart defects. Corrective heart surgery yielded resections, and these provided the thymus tissue. An apparent bias in V and J gene usage was seen in thymic and blood repertoires. In unrelated individuals, thymic repertoires overlapped highly, according to related research.

The receptor was isolated from a boy under two years old with a congenital heart defect. The V and J genes are TRBV28 and TRBJ2-7; possibly TRBD2 for D (5 bases). Sequenced: thymocytes. The CDR3, as DNA: TGTGCCAGCAGTTTAGATGACCTAGCCCCCTACGAGCAGTACTTC. Its translation is CASSLDDLAPYEQYF.